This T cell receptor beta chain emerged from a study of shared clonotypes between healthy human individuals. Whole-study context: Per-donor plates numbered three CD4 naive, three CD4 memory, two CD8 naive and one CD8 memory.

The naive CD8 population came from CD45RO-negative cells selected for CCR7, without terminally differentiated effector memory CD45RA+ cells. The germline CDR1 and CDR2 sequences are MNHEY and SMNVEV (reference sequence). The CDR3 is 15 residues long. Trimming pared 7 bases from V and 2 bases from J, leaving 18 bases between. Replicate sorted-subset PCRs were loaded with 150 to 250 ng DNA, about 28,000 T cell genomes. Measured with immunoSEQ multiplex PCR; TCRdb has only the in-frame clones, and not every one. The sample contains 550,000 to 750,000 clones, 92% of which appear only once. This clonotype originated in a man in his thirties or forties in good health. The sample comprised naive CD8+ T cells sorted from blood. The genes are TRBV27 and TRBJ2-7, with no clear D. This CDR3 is CASTIKAQSPYEQYF. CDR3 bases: TGTGCCAGCACCATCAAGGCGCAGAGTCCCTACGAGCAGTACTTC.